The next 21 T cell receptor beta chains were all read from a single sample in a study of blood T cell repertoires in COVID-19 (dated by TCRdb to the early 2020s). Receptor amplification or capture employed the immunoSEQ multiplex PCR assay. TCRdb retrieved this table from immuneACCESS and kept in-frame rearrangements only. Not all clones are present; in checked studies, unresolved V genes account for under half, and no reason is known for the remainder. Recorded for this sample are about 260,000 clones; about 87% of them occurred a single time. The ten largest clones represent over 2% of the sample. Sample: peripheral blood. Every receptor here comes from a woman aged 50 to 60 with acute or convalescent COVID-19.

To note about this clone: A junction boundary mismatches the germline segment, possibly from a read error. The J gene is TRBJ1-6, the V gene TRBV5-6; no clear D. The germline gives CDR1 SGHDT, CDR2 YYEEEE. This CDR3 is built from 16 residues. As DNA, the CDR3 is TGCGCCAGCAGCCCTGCCCGGGAGGGAAGTAATTCACCCCTCCACTTT. Residues: CASSPAREGSNSPLHF.

The V call is TRBV28, the J call TRBJ2-2, with 8 bases fitting TRBD1. With V trimmed by 2 bases and J by 6 bases, 14 bases remained unmatched. The CDR3 totals 18 residues. Germline values: CDR1 MDHEN, CDR2 SYDVKM. CDR3 region: CASSLTGIRTGLAGELFF. CDR3 DNA: TGTGCCAGCAGTTTAACCGGAATCAGGACAGGGTTGGCCGGGGAGCTGTTTTTT.

V and J are TRBV7-2 and TRBJ1-2; the D is unclear. CDR1 is SGHTA, CDR2 FQGNSA, per germline. Trimming took 3 bases from V and 1 from J, leaving 9 bases between them. The CDR3 is made up of 14 amino acids. The CDR3 loop reads CASSFPPHNYGYTF. The CDR3, as DNA: TGTGCCAGCAGCTTTCCTCCACATAACTATGGCTACACCTTC.

The gene calls are TRBV19 and TRBJ1-5; D remains unclear. Trimming left V 2 bases short and J 2 bases short, with 10 bases between. The CDR3 sequence is 15 residues long. Germline CDR1 is LNHDA and CDR2 is SQIVND (reference sequence). The CDR3 DNA reads as TGTGCCAGTAGTATATGGGCGGAGGGCAATCAGCCCCAGCATTTT. Protein: CASSIWAEGNQPQHF.

V usage is TRBV2 and J usage is TRBJ1-5; D is uncertain. V was trimmed by 4 bases and J by 6 bases, leaving 4 bases between them. This CDR3 region has 11 residues. Germline loops: CDR1 SNHLY, CDR2 FYNNEI. The CDR3 DNA sequence: TGTGCCAGCAGTGCGGGTCAGCCCCAGCATTTT. Its translation: CASSAGQPQHF.

The CDR3 nucleotides are TGTGCCAGCAGTTTAGGGCGGGCTGAAGCTTTCTTT. It yields the protein CASSLGRAEAFF. V and J are TRBV12-3 or TRBV12-4 and TRBJ1-1; no clear D gene. V was cut by 1 base and J by 6 bases, with 6 bases left in between. The CDR3 is 12 amino acids.

This clone occurred once. The genes are TRBV7-8 and TRBJ1-3; D is ambiguous. Germline CDR1 SGHVS, CDR2 FQNEAQ. The CDR3 has 15 amino acids. Between the trimmed V and J ends, which lost 3 bases and 4 bases, there was a span of 13 bases. The chain's CDR3 is CASSLLRSAGNTIYF. The CDR3 DNA is TGTGCCAGCAGCTTGTTACGGAGCGCGGGAAACACCATATATTTT.

CDR3: CASSPTGGIGNTIYF. The CDR3 coding sequence is TGTGCCAGCAGCCCGACGGGGGGAATTGGAAACACCATATATTTT. The chain links TRBV7-2 to TRBJ1-3, with D perhaps matching TRBD1 (5 bases). Germline CDR1 and CDR2: SGHTA and FQGNSA. V was shortened by 5 bases and J by 3 bases, with 14 bases between the two germline ends. The CDR3 is 15 residues long.

This chain joins TRBV12-3 or TRBV12-4 and TRBJ2-5; D possibly corresponds to TRBD2 (5 bases). This CDR3 is 13 amino acids long. V was cut by 6 bases and J by 5 bases, with 13 bases left in between. The CDR3 DNA reads TGTGCCAGCAGCCCCCCGGGGTTGGAGACCCAGTACTTC. Its translation: CASSPPGLETQYF.

This CDR3 is CASRTKLATGELFF. CDR3 in DNA: TGCGCCAGCAGGACGAAGCTAGCAACCGGGGAGCTGTTTTTT. This chain uses TRBV5-1 with TRBJ2-2; a weak D match, TRBD2 (5 bases). Trimming cost V 5 bases and J 5 bases, with 13 bases left between them. The CDR3 sequence is 14 residues long. Germline-derived CDR1 and CDR2 are SGHRS and YFSETQ.

This chain links TRBV28 with TRBJ2-4; maybe TRBD2 (5 bases). CDR1 and CDR2 (germline): MDHEN, SYDVKM. Trimming cost V 3 bases and J 1 base, with 13 bases left between them. This CDR3 region has 16 residues. The CDR3 nucleotides read TGTGCCAGCAGTTTCCCGGGGTCGTGGGCCAAAAACATTCAGTACTTC. Its translation is CASSFPGSWAKNIQYF.

This chain links TRBV6-5 with TRBJ2-1; 10 bases align to TRBD2. V shed 2 bases and J 8 bases; nucleotides not matched to a gene: 6. Germline lookup yields CDR1 MNHEY and CDR2 SVGAGI. This CDR3 has 15 amino acids. The CDR3 nucleotides read TGTGCCAGCAGTTACCGAGGACTAGCGGTCGATGAGCAGTTCTTC. It encodes CASSYRGLAVDEQFF.

The sample holds one count of this clone. V gene TRBV19 combines with J gene TRBJ2-5; 9 bases are a match to TRBD1. The CDR3 has 13 residues. Germline CDR1 and CDR2: LNHDA and SQIVND (reference sequence). V lost 6 bases to trimming and J lost 5 bases; unmatched junction nucleotides: 4. CDR3 protein: CASSNRGRETQYF. CDR3 in DNA: TGTGCCAGTAGCAACAGGGGGCGGGAGACCCAGTACTTC.

The V gene is TRBV30, the J gene TRBJ1-1, with 11 positions matching TRBD1. Germline V gives CDR1 GTSNPN, CDR2 SVGIG (reference sequence). V lost 3 bases, J lost 3 bases, and 9 bases stayed unmatched. The CDR3 loop spans 16 amino acids. CDR3: CAWRSEDRGRDTEAFF. CDR3 sequence (DNA): TGTGCCTGGAGATCCGAGGACAGGGGGCGGGACACTGAAGCTTTCTTT.

This rearrangement joins TRBV11-2 to TRBJ2-3; 9 nucleotides match TRBD2. This CDR3 has 15 residues. Germline V gene sequence: CDR1 SGHAT, CDR2 FQNNGV. V dropped 7 bases and J dropped 6; count of bases not matched to a gene: 11. CDR3 sequence: CASKEFGGRADTQYF. In DNA, the CDR3 is TGTGCCAGCAAAGAGTTCGGCGGGAGGGCGGATACGCAGTATTTT.

The genes are TRBV10-3 and TRBJ2-1, with 7 bases identical to TRBD1. Germline V gene lookup returns CDR1 ENHRY and CDR2 SYGVKD. The CDR3 runs 13 residues. V lost 0 bases, J lost 9 bases, and 2 bases stayed unmatched. This chain's CDR3 is CAISESTGLEQFF. The CDR3 DNA sequence: TGTGCCATCAGTGAGTCGACAGGGCTTGAGCAGTTCTTC.

The V gene is TRBV5-6, the J gene TRBJ2-1, with 10 bases matching TRBD2. The V gene end was trimmed by 7 bases and the J gene end by 2 bases; junction bases not matched to a gene: 6. Germline assignment: CDR1 SGHDT and CDR2 YYEEEE. The CDR3 sequence is 15 residues long. The CDR3 DNA sequence: TGTGCCAGCTCCGAAGCGGGAGGGACCTACAATGAGCAGTTCTTC. It specifies CASSEAGGTYNEQFF.

V gene TRBV28 combines with J gene TRBJ1-2; the D is unclear. Deletions cut 6 bases from V and 2 bases from J, with 10 bases between. Germline V gives CDR1 MDHEN, CDR2 SYDVKM. CDR3 size: 13 residues. The CDR3 nucleotides are TGTGCCAGCAGACTCGGGGTGAACTATGGCTACACCTTC. Amino acids: CASRLGVNYGYTF.

The chain is built from TRBV2 and TRBJ2-7, with D tentatively TRBD1 (5 bases). Trimming removed 6 bases at V and 2 bases at J, with 14 bases between. The CDR3 spans 14 residues. CDR1 and CDR2 (germline): SNHLY, FYNNEI. CDR3 nucleotide sequence: TGTGCCAGCAGCCCATTACAGGCTCCCTACGAGCAGTACTTC. Protein sequence: CASSPLQAPYEQYF. Using reference TRBV2 and TRBJ2-7 for the parts outside the CDR3, the full variable domain is EPEVTQTPSHQVTQMGQEVILRCVPISNHLYFYWYRQILGQKVEFLVSFYNNEISEKSEIFDDQFSVERPDGSNFTLKIRSTKLEDSAMYFCASSPLQAPYEQYFGPGTRLTVT.

The rearrangement links TRBV7-8 to TRBJ2-7, with TRBD2 identical over 7 bases. The length of the CDR3 is 15 residues. Germline CDR1 SGHVS, CDR2 FQNEAQ. The V segment lost 3 bases and the J segment 2 bases; nucleotides outside the gene matches: 7. CDR3 in DNA: TGTGCCAGCAGCTTTACAGTGGGAGGGGCCTACGAGCAGTACTTC. It encodes CASSFTVGGAYEQYF.

This chain joins TRBV18 and TRBJ1-5; 9 nucleotides align to TRBD1. After removal of 1 base from V and 4 bases from J, the junction contained 5 bases not matched to a gene. From germline, CDR1 is KGHSH and CDR2 LQKENI. The CDR3 extends over 16 amino acids. CDR3 sequence (DNA): TGTGCCAGCTCACCACGGGGACAGGGACCTAATCAGCCCCAGCATTTT. Translation gives CASSPRGQGPNQPQHF. Supplemented by reference TRBV18 and TRBJ1-5, the full variable domain reads NAGVMQNPRHLVRRRGQEARLRCSPMKGHSHVYWYRQLPEEGLKFMVYLQKENIIDESGMPKERFSAEFPKEGPSILRIQQVVRGDSAAYFCASSPRGQGPNQPQHFGDGTRLSIL.